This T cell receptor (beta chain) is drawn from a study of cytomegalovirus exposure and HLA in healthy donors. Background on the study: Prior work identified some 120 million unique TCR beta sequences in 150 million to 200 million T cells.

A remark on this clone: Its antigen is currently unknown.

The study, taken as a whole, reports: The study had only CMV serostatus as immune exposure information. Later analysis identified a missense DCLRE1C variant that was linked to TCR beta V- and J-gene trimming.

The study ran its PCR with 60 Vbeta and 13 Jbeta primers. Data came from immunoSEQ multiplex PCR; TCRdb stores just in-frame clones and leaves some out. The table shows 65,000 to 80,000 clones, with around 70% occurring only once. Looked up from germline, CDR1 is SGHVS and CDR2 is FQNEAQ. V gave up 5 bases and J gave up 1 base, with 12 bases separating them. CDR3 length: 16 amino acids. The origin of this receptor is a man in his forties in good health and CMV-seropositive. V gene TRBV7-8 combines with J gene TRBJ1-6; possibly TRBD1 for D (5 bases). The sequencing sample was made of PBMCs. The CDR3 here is CASSPGLGSYNSPLHF. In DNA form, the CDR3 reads TGTGCCAGCAGCCCGGGACTGGGGTCCTATAATTCACCCCTCCACTTT.